This T cell receptor beta chain was sequenced during a study of T cells in Graves' hyperthyroidism and ophthalmopathy. Study-level findings and limits: In simple terms, a model built on 13 V-J features told ophthalmopathy apart from stable hyperthyroidism.

What was amplified from RNA transcripts were TCR beta CDR3 regions. Primed by the HTBI set, a first-round RT-PCR was run on the TCR CDR3. One entry per CDR3 protein, called by TCRdb with MiXCR from the multiplex PCR reads. Of 500,000 to 600,000 distinct CDR3 sequences in the sample, around 42% were seen once. With regard to this clonotype: Its antigen is unidentified. Just one base apart from a much larger clone, this may be a read error.

Stable Graves' hyperthyroidism meant no ophthalmopathy progression within 18 months. The study based diagnoses on clinical symptoms, serum thyroxine and TRAb, thyroid ultrasound and orbital computed tomography. Sequenced: peripheral blood or thyroid tissue (not recorded which). The TCR was taken from a woman younger than 35 with Graves' hyperthyroidism.

The CDR3 reads CAGRVVMHEKLFF. Here the CDR3 DNA reads TGTGCCGGCAGAGTGGTCATGCATGAAAAACTGTTTTTT. V usage is TRBV7-9 and J usage is TRBJ1-4; no reliable D call. Per germline, CDR1 SEHNR and CDR2 FQNEAQ (reference sequence). The CDR3 runs 13 residues.